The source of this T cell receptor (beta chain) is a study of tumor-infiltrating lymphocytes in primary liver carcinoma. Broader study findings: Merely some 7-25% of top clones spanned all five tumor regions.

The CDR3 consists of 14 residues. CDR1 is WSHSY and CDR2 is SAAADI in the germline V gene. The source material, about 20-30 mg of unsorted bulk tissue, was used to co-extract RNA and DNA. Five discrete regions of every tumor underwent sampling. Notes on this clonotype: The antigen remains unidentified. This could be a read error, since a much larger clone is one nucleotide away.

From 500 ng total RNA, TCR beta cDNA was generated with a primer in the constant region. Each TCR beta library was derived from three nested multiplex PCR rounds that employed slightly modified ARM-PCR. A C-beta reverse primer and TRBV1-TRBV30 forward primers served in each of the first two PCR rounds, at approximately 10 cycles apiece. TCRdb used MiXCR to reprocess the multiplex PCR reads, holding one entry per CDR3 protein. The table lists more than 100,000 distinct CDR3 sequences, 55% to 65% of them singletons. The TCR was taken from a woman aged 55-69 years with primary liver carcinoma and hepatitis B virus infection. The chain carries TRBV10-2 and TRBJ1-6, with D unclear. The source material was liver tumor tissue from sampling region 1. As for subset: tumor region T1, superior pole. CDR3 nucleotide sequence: TGCACCAGCAGTGAGTCGGTATCCGGTTCACCCCTCCACTTT. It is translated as CTSSESVSGSPLHF.